The clone carrying this T cell receptor beta chain has only a few counts. The treatment was: approximately 18 received Ad26.COV2.S at low or high dose, single or two shots; 5 received placebo; per-sample allocation not given. Samples analyzed were those drawn on day 63 after the first vaccine or placebo injection. The V gene's germline CDR1 is SGDLS and CDR2 YYNGEE. This CDR3 region has 15 residues. V lost 3 bases, J lost 4 bases, and 16 bases lay in between. This entry is derived from a study of Ad26.COV2.S vaccination and SARS-CoV-2 variants. Method: immunoSEQ multiplex PCR; TCRdb's copy keeps in-frame clones and lacks some. The sample includes hundreds of thousands of clones, roughly 90% seen only once; the top ten take around 1.5%.

The sample here was peripheral blood, taken in a trial of Ad26.COV2.S vaccine versus placebo. This clonotype was obtained from a person aged 18-65 years who received the Ad26.COV2.S COVID-19 vaccine or a placebo. This chain joins TRBV9 and TRBJ1-2; D may be TRBD1 (5 bases). CDR3 sequence reads: CASSGNRDRLYGYTF. CDR3 DNA sequence: TGTGCCAGCAGCGGAAACCGGGACCGACTCTATGGCTACACCTTC. The full variable domain, rest sourced from reference TRBV9 and TRBJ1-2, is DSGVTQTPKHLITATGQRVTLRCSPRSGDLSVYWYQQSLDQGLQFLIQYYNGEERAKGNILERFSAQQFPDLHSELNLSSLELGDSALYFCASSGNRDRLYGYTFGSGTRLTVV.